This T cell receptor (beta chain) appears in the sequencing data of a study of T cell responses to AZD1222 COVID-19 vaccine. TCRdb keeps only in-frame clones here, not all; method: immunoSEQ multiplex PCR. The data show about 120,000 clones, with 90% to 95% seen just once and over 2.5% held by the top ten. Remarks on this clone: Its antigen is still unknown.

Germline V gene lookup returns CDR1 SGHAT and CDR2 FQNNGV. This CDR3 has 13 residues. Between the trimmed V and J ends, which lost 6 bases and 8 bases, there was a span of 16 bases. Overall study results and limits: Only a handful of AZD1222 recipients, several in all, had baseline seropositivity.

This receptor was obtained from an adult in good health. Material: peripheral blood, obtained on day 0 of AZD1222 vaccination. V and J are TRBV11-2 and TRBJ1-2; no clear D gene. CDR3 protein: CASSFGQLDGYTF. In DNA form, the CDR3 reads TGTGCCAGCAGTTTCGGTCAGCTCGACGGCTACACCTTC.